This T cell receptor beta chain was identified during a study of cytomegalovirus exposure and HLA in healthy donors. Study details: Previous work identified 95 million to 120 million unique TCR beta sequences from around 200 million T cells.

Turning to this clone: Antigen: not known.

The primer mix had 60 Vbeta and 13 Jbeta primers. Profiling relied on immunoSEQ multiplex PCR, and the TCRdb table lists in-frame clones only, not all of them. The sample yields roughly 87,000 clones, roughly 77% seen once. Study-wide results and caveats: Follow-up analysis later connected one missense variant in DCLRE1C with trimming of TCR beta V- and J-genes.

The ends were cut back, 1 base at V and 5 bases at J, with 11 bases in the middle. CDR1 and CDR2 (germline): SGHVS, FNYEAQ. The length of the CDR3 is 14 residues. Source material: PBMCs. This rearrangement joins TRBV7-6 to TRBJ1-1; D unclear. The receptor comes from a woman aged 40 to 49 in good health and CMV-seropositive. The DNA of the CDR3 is TGTGCCAGCAGCTTAGGTCGGGGTGAAACTGAAGCTTTCTTT. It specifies CASSLGRGETEAFF.